These 28 T cell receptor beta chains originate from one sample sequenced in a study of T cells in Graves' hyperthyroidism and ophthalmopathy. Researchers took RNA transcripts and amplified the TCR beta CDR3 regions from them. TCR CDR3 underwent first-round RT-PCR with the HTBI primer set. TCRdb re-analysed the multiplex PCR reads in MiXCR, keeping a single row per CDR3 protein. The table shows approximately 710,000 distinct CDR3 sequences, with 17% occurring only once. The source material was blood. Every receptor here comes from a man aged 50-60 years with Graves' hyperthyroidism.

This clonotype was counted between two and nine times. The gene calls are TRBV6-1 and TRBJ2-2; D might be TRBD1 or TRBD2, each matching 5 bases. CDR3 length: 15 amino acids. V gave up 6 bases and J gave up 0 bases, with 11 bases separating them. Germline V CDR1 and CDR2: MNHNS, SASEGT. CDR3 nucleotides: TGTGCCAGCAGGCCGGGACCATCGAACACCGGGGAGCTGTTTTTT. It specifies CASRPGPSNTGELFF.

The V call is TRBV5-5, the J call TRBJ2-1; 9 bases are a match to TRBD1. Germline loops: CDR1 SGHKS, CDR2 YYEKEE (reference sequence). V shed 1 base and J 4 bases; nucleotides not matched to a gene: 9. The CDR3 is 17 residues long. This CDR3 reads CASSLSPGTGLYNEQFF. The CDR3, as DNA: TGTGCCAGCAGCTTGTCCCCCGGGACAGGGCTTTACAATGAGCAGTTCTTC.

This clonotype was recorded many times. Here the CDR3 DNA reads TGTGCCAGCAGCTTAGGCCTAGGGGGGAGGGCTAACAATGAGCAGTTCTTC. Translating it yields CASSLGLGGRANNEQFF. V gene TRBV7-3 combines with J gene TRBJ2-1, with a tentative D call TRBD2 (7 bases). From germline, CDR1 is SGHTA and CDR2 FQGTGA. With 2 bases removed from V and 5 bases from J, the gap between germline ends came to 19 bases. The CDR3 runs to 17 residues.

CDR3 sequence: CASSQAASAMNTEAFF. The CDR3 DNA sequence: TGCGCCAGCAGCCAAGCAGCGTCGGCCATGAACACTGAAGCTTTCTTT. The V and J genes are TRBV4-1 and TRBJ1-1; D call uncertain. Trimming took 1 base from V and 0 from J, leaving 12 bases between them. CDR1 MGHRA and CDR2 YSYEKL come from the germline V gene. This CDR3 is 16 amino acids long.

This clonotype has a handful of counts. The J gene is TRBJ2-6, the V gene TRBV12-3 or TRBV12-4, with a tentative D call TRBD2 (7 bases). CDR3 length: 16 residues. With 3 bases removed from V and 4 bases from J, the gap between germline ends came to 13 bases. This CDR3 is CASSFSGGRGANVLTF. In DNA form, the CDR3 reads TGTGCCAGCAGTTTCTCCGGGGGGCGAGGGGCCAACGTCCTGACTTTC.

The table lists this clonotype with many counts. CDR3: CAISEGRQPREQFF. The CDR3 DNA sequence: TGTGCCATCAGTGAGGGCAGACAGCCTCGGGAGCAGTTCTTC. This chain links TRBV10-3 with TRBJ2-1, with a weak D call TRBD1 (5 bases). The CDR3 is made up of 14 amino acids. The germline CDR1 and CDR2 sequences are ENHRY and SYGVKD. The germline V and J ends were trimmed by 2 bases and 10 bases, with 15 bases remaining between them.

As regards this clonotype: One base away lies a much larger clone, so this may be a sequencing read error. This sequence joins TRBV18 and TRBJ1-1; D unresolved. Germline V gene lookup returns CDR1 KGHSH and CDR2 LQKENI. The CDR3 sequence is 14 residues long. CDR3 in amino acids: CARSPTLLGDEAFF. The CDR3 DNA reads TGTGCCAGATCACCAACGTTACTTGGCGACGAAGCTTTCTTT.

This clonotype has more than one count but fewer than ten. V is TRBV5-4 and J is TRBJ2-4; possibly TRBD1 for D (7 bases). There are 14 residues in the CDR3. Germline V gives CDR1 SGHNT, CDR2 YYREEE (reference sequence). V was cut by 4 bases and J by 8 bases, with 16 bases left in between. This chain's CDR3 is CASSAGQTRDIQYF. The CDR3 coding sequence is TGTGCCAGCAGCGCGGGACAGACAAGGGACATTCAGTACTTC.

This clonotype was observed a handful of times. This rearrangement joins TRBV19 to TRBJ1-3; D not certain. This CDR3 has 17 residues. Germline CDR1 LNHDA, CDR2 SQIVND (reference sequence). Between the trimmed V and J ends, which lost 4 bases and 0 bases, there was a span of 16 bases. CDR3 sequence: CASSTAREDSSGNTIYF. The CDR3 DNA reads TGTGCCAGTAGTACCGCACGAGAGGACTCCTCTGGAAACACCATATATTTT.

There are a few counts of this clonotype. The J gene is TRBJ1-4, the V gene TRBV7-9; 7 bases align to TRBD1. Unmatched junction bases numbered 17, after V lost 5 bases and J lost 8 bases. The CDR3 consists of 17 residues. Per germline, CDR1 SEHNR and CDR2 FQNEAQ (reference sequence). The DNA for the CDR3 is TGTGCCAGCAGCGCACCTTTAGGAGGGGGCGATAGCGAAAAACTGTTTTTT. Protein product: CASSAPLGGGDSEKLFF.

This chain uses TRBV28 with TRBJ1-1; 8 bases map to TRBD1. Germline CDR1 reads MDHEN; CDR2 reads SYDVKM. CDR3 length: 15 amino acids. The V and J ends lost 6 bases and 1 base, in that order; junction bases with no gene match: 7. CDR3 residues: CASRLSGTGNTEAFF. The CDR3 DNA is TGTGCCAGCAGACTATCCGGGACAGGGAACACTGAAGCTTTCTTT.

At least ten counts were recorded for this clonotype. The chain links TRBV6-5 to TRBJ2-7, with D tentatively TRBD2 (5 bases). The germline V and J ends were trimmed by 0 bases and 2 bases, with 11 bases remaining between them. This CDR3 has 15 residues. Germline CDR1 is MNHEY and CDR2 is SVGAGI. CDR3 nucleotides: TGTGCCAGCAGTTACTCAGGGCCCGGGGCCTACGAGCAGTACTTC. Amino acid sequence: CASSYSGPGAYEQYF.

V usage is TRBV28 and J usage is TRBJ2-1; 9 positions match TRBD2. The CDR3 is 16 amino acids. The germline V gene encodes CDR1 MDHEN and CDR2 SYDVKM. Germline trimming cut 5 bases from V and 8 bases from J; bases unmatched to any gene: 13. The CDR3 region is CASSILAAGGGDEQFF. CDR3 in DNA: TGTGCCAGCAGTATATTAGCTGCGGGAGGGGGGGATGAGCAGTTCTTC. The whole variable domain, remainder taken from reference TRBV28 and TRBJ2-1, is DVKVTQSSRYLVKRTGEKVFLECVQDMDHENMFWYRQDPGLGLRLIYFSYDVKMKEKGDIPEGYSVSREKKERFSLILESASTNQTSMYLCASSILAAGGGDEQFFGPGTRLTVL.

In this sample, this clonotype turned up a few times. The rearrangement links TRBV2 to TRBJ1-5, with 8 bases that match TRBD1. Trimming removed 1 base from V and 0 bases from J; junction bases left unmatched: 2. The CDR3 runs 16 residues. The germline V gene encodes CDR1 SNHLY and CDR2 FYNNEI. The CDR3 region has the DNA TGTGCCAGCAGTGAAGGGACAGGGCATAGCAATCAGCCCCAGCATTTT. It encodes CASSEGTGHSNQPQHF. The complete variable domain, with remaining parts taken from reference TRBV2 and TRBJ1-5, reads EPEVTQTPSHQVTQMGQEVILRCVPISNHLYFYWYRQILGQKVEFLVSFYNNEISEKSEIFDDQFSVERPDGSNFTLKIRSTKLEDSAMYFCASSEGTGHSNQPQHFGDGTRLSIL.

This clonotype was detected many times. The chain uses TRBV7-9 and TRBJ2-4, with 10 bases aligning to TRBD2. The V gene end was trimmed by 2 bases and the J gene end by 4 bases; junction bases not matched to a gene: 11. The CDR3 contains 18 residues. The germline CDR1 and CDR2 sequences are SEHNR and FQNEAQ (reference sequence). CDR3 bases: TGTGCCAGCAGCTTATTTCGGCTAGCGGGAGCTGGAAAAAACATTCAGTACTTC. Protein: CASSLFRLAGAGKNIQYF.

This clonotype was recorded at least ten times. The chain carries TRBV12-3 or TRBV12-4 and TRBJ2-6; no firm D call. V was clipped by 2 bases and J by 2 bases, with 13 bases between them. This CDR3 comprises 17 residues. The DNA of the CDR3 is TGTGCCAGCAGTTTACGGCCGGTCGGGCCTGGGGCCAACGTCCTGACTTTC. Residues: CASSLRPVGPGANVLTF.

The chain joins TRBV4-3 to TRBJ2-7, with D perhaps TRBD1 (6 bases). The CDR3 covers 16 residues. The V and J ends lost 2 bases and 0 bases respectively, with 14 bases between them. Germline V gene data show CDR1 as LGHNA and CDR2 as YSLEER. CDR3 sequence (DNA): TGCGCCAGCAGCCAATACAGGGCTCCAAGCTCCTACGAGCAGTACTTC. This translates into CASSQYRAPSSYEQYF.

This clonotype occurred a few times. The V gene is TRBV9, the J gene TRBJ2-2, with 11 bases that match TRBD1. The V gene's germline CDR1 is SGDLS and CDR2 YYNGEE. This CDR3 has 16 residues. The junction had 7 bases not matched to a gene; V was cut back by 4 bases and J by 5 bases. The CDR3 region has the DNA TGTGCCAGCAGCAGTCCGGGACAGGGGGAAACCGGGGAGCTGTTTTTT. Protein: CASSSPGQGETGELFF.

This chain links TRBV24-1 with TRBJ2-1, with a weak D call TRBD2 (6 bases). The CDR3 covers 14 residues. Trimming took 9 bases from V and 3 from J, leaving 14 bases between them. Looked up from germline, CDR1 is KGHDR and CDR2 is SFDVKD. The CDR3 sequence: CATRGSGFYNEQFF. The CDR3 DNA is TGTGCCACCCGGGGTAGCGGCTTCTACAATGAGCAGTTCTTC.

Ten or more counts support this clonotype. The rearrangement joins TRBV28 to TRBJ2-4; D might be TRBD1 (5 bases). The CDR3 is 15 amino acids. The germline V gene encodes CDR1 MDHEN and CDR2 SYDVKM. Trimming left V 6 bases short and J 1 base short, with 13 bases between. The CDR3 DNA is TGTGCCAGCAGCCCCTCAGGGTCGGCCAAAAACATTCAGTACTTC. It codes for CASSPSGSAKNIQYF. Looking up the rest from reference TRBV28 and TRBJ2-4 gives the full variable domain: DVKVTQSSRYLVKRTGEKVFLECVQDMDHENMFWYRQDPGLGLRLIYFSYDVKMKEKGDIPEGYSVSREKKERFSLILESASTNQTSMYLCASSPSGSAKNIQYFGAGTRLSVL.

This chain joins TRBV6-1 and TRBJ2-7, with D possibly matching TRBD1 (6 bases). Germline CDR1 is MNHNS and CDR2 is SASEGT. Trimming removed 5 bases from V and 6 bases from J, with 14 bases in between. The CDR3 loop spans 13 amino acids. Here the CDR3 reads CASSNPTGFEQYF. For the CDR3, the DNA is TGTGCCAGCAGTAACCCCACAGGGTTCGAGCAGTACTTC.

This clonotype was found many times. The V gene is TRBV6-2 or TRBV6-3, the J gene TRBJ2-7, with TRBD2 matching 9 bases. V lost 6 bases to trimming and J lost 5 bases; unmatched junction nucleotides: 11. This CDR3 has 15 amino acids. Germline CDR1 MNHEY, CDR2 SVGEGT. The CDR3 is CASSRAVAGDNEQYF. CDR3 bases: TGTGCCAGCAGCCGCGCTGTAGCGGGAGATAACGAGCAGTACTTC.

V and J are TRBV20-1 and TRBJ1-1; the D gene is possibly TRBD1 (5 bases). CDR1 is DFQATT and CDR2 is SNEGSKA in the germline V gene (reference sequence). Trimming shortened V by 3 bases and J by 0 bases, and 14 bases separated the two germline ends. This CDR3 has 15 amino acids. CDR3 DNA: TGCAGTGCTAGTACTTGGGTAGGGGTGAACACTGAAGCTTTCTTT. Translating gives CSASTWVGVNTEAFF.

This clonotype was seen only a few times. V and J are TRBV18 and TRBJ1-1; no clear D. Germline V gene sequence: CDR1 KGHSH, CDR2 LQKENI. Trimming removed 6 bases at V and 1 base at J, with 15 bases between. The CDR3 length is 15 residues. The CDR3 is CASSIEATRNTEAFF. Here the CDR3 DNA reads TGTGCCAGCTCTATTGAGGCCACTCGGAACACTGAAGCTTTCTTT.

J is TRBJ2-7 and V is TRBV11-2; D remains unclear. V was pared by 6 bases and J by 3 bases, with 9 bases between. This CDR3 contains 12 residues. Per germline, CDR1 SGHAT and CDR2 FQNNGV. This CDR3 is CASSPWNYEQYF. The CDR3 DNA reads TGTGCCAGCAGTCCCTGGAACTACGAGCAGTACTTC.

In its sample, this clonotype was seen many times. The genes are TRBV5-1 and TRBJ1-6, with 9 nucleotides matching TRBD1. Germline V gene sequence: CDR1 SGHRS, CDR2 YFSETQ. The CDR3 loop spans 14 amino acids. Losses at the gene ends were 3 bases for V and 10 bases for J; bases not matched to a gene: 5. This chain's CDR3 is CASSYGTGRSPLHF. The CDR3 DNA sequence: TGCGCCAGCAGCTACGGGACAGGGCGATCACCCCTCCACTTT.

This clonotype was counted ten times or more. The chain uses TRBV28 and TRBJ2-7, with 7 bases aligning to TRBD2. The CDR3 runs to 14 residues. V trimming: 8 bases; J trimming: 2 bases; junction bases outside the gene matches: 9. Germline values: CDR1 MDHEN, CDR2 SYDVKM. The CDR3, as DNA: TGTGCCAGCGGAGAGCGGGGCTCACCCTACGAGCAGTACTTC. Encoded protein: CASGERGSPYEQYF.

This clonotype is a singleton in its sample. This rearrangement joins TRBV20-1 to TRBJ2-1; TRBD1 aligns across 8 bases. After removal of 6 bases from V and 6 bases from J, the junction contained 10 bases not matched to a gene. Germline V lookup: CDR1 DFQATT, CDR2 SNEGSKA (reference sequence). The CDR3 covers 14 residues. In DNA, the CDR3 is TGCAGTGCCCAGGGGGCGAAAAGGGTCAATGAGCAGTTCTTC. Translating it yields CSAQGAKRVNEQFF.